The subject of this entry is one T cell receptor beta chain. Its antigen specificity is not known. Base qualities were left out, and no much larger clone turns up one base away. The collaborating institutions used their own protocols to collect whole blood in K2EDTA tubes. For TCRbeta analysis, collaborator samples were shipped as frozen whole blood, as isolated PBMCs, or as DNA extracted from either sample type. TCRbeta CDR3 regions were amplified from genomic DNA by means of the immunoSEQ Assay, a bias-controlled multiplex PCR. Per the source publication's procedure: Nucleated cell counts per sample were estimated from amplification of reference gene primers within the assay. To quantify the absolute abundance of each unique TCRbeta CDR3 rearrangement, sequence reads were collapsed and filtered. For each sample, productive Simpson clonality was calculated by taking the square root of Simpson's diversity index across productive rearrangements. Drawn from immuneACCESS, this table holds only the in-frame rearrangements with V and J called that TCRdb kept. Clones are partly lost; checked studies trace under half to an unresolved V gene and leave the rest unexplained. The V and J calls and clone size are taken from that table; D and trimming were inferred from the DNA. The sample table lists around 170,000 clones, about 86% of them with a count of one. Over 13% of the sample is held by the ten biggest clonotypes.

The germline V gene gives CDR1 as SNHLY and CDR2 as FYNNEI. The CDR3 covers 14 residues, taking in both the cysteine and the phenylalanine. Only the CDR3 DNA is retained, 42 bases long and in frame from the first base. For this chain, trimming is 6 bases at the V end and 2 bases at the J end, and the number of junction bases without a gene match is 5. The source of the sample is a study of blood T cell repertoires in COVID-19 (dated by TCRdb to 2018 to 2021). Some background on the complete study: Collaborator samples came from the United States, Italy and Spain and covered acute and convalescent phases of COVID-19. The material from the prospective study consisted of cDNA or gDNA derived from T cells, B-cell-depleted T cells, or PBMCs. Deeply sampled blood TCRbeta repertoires from subjects exposed to, actively infected with, or recovered from COVID-19 were included in the dataset. The repertoires were released in a freely available public database meant as a resource for research on the immune response to SARS-CoV-2. Samples came from the ongoing ImmuneRACE study (first 160 participants) plus 1,254 subjects from 6 global collaborators. The sample metadata nearly always contained a de-identified subject ID, COVID-19 status, age in years and sex. HLA class I and class II types, where available, came from metadata supplied by the sample provider rather than from assay-based typing.

General conclusions and limits of the study: How much clinical and demographic metadata was included differed by source and by participant, and the metadata was provided uncurated.

Sequencing was done on a sample of peripheral blood. The sequence derives from a man aged 30-40 years with active or convalescent COVID-19. The receptor chain draws on TRBV2 and TRBJ2-3; TRBD2 fits 7 bases in the junction. The nucleotides read TGTGCCAGCAGAGTAGCGGGTCACACAGATACGCAGTATTTT. Its translation reads: CASRVAGHTDTQYF.